Presented here are 25 T cell receptor beta chains from one specimen sequenced in a study of blood T cell repertoires in COVID-19 (TCRdb year 2020). Library construction relied on the immunoSEQ multiplex PCR assay. The immuneACCESS repertoire file appears here via TCRdb, limited to in-frame rearrangements. These files lack a portion of the clones; in checked studies, under half of the deficit traces to unresolved V genes, and the cause of the others is not known. Counted in this sample were roughly 120,000 clones; about 88% of them appeared once. The ten largest account for 3% to 4% of the sample. Input material: peripheral blood. The receptors shown here come from a man aged 45-60 years with active COVID-19.

The chain combines TRBV27 with TRBJ1-2; 10 bases align to TRBD1. After removal of 2 bases from V and 5 bases from J, the junction contained 5 bases not matched to a gene. CDR1 MNHEY and CDR2 SMNVEV come from the germline V gene (reference sequence). There are 15 residues in the CDR3. The CDR3 DNA reads TGTGCCAGCAGTTTAGGGACAGGGGAGGTATATGGCTACACCTTC. Amino acid sequence: CASSLGTGEVYGYTF.

This chain joins TRBV10-3 and TRBJ2-6, with TRBD2 matching 7 bases. Germline V lookup: CDR1 ENHRY, CDR2 SYGVKD. The V and J ends lost 0 bases and 7 bases, in that order; junction bases with no gene match: 6. This CDR3 contains 16 residues. The CDR3 is CAISESGTTRANVLTF. The CDR3 region has the DNA TGTGCCATCAGTGAGTCGGGGACTACAAGAGCCAACGTCCTGACTTTC.

This chain's CDR3 is CASSPFLAGTTDTQYF. The DNA for the CDR3 is TGTGCCAGCTCACCGTTCCTAGCGGGTACCACAGATACGCAGTATTTT. This chain links TRBV18 with TRBJ2-3; 8 nucleotides agree with TRBD2. V trimming: 3 bases; J trimming: 2 bases; junction bases outside the gene matches: 7. CDR3 length equals 16 residues. Germline V CDR1 and CDR2: KGHSH, LQKENI.

The chain recombines TRBV4-2 with TRBJ1-2, with TRBD1 matching over 7 bases. The CDR3 covers 20 residues. V lost 2 bases, J lost 2 bases, and 20 bases stayed unmatched. Germline CDR1 is LGHNA and CDR2 is YNFKEQ. CDR3 bases: TGTGCCAGCAGCCAATTCGATGGGACAGCCCCGAGTCTACCCAACTATGGCTACACCTTC. Translation: CASSQFDGTAPSLPNYGYTF.

This clone was recorded a few times. The chain is built from TRBV6-5 and TRBJ1-5; D gene uncertain. This CDR3 is 13 amino acids long. Trimming removed 6 bases at V and 4 bases at J, with 10 bases between. Germline V lookup: CDR1 MNHEY, CDR2 SVGAGI. The DNA for the CDR3 is TGTGCCAGCAGCCACGGACTTAATCAGCCCCAGCATTTT. It yields the protein CASSHGLNQPQHF.

This chain links TRBV7-7 with TRBJ2-1; 7 bases fit TRBD1. Germline CDR1 reads SSHAT; CDR2 reads FNYEAQ (reference sequence). This CDR3 contains 15 residues. V shed 5 bases and J 5 bases; nucleotides not matched to a gene: 9. This chain's CDR3 is CASSPRTGPDNEQFF. The CDR3 DNA reads as TGTGCCAGCAGCCCTCGGACAGGTCCAGACAATGAGCAGTTCTTC.

The rearrangement links TRBV25-1 to TRBJ2-7, with D uncertain. The germline V gene encodes CDR1 MGHDK and CDR2 SYGVNS. This CDR3 contains 15 residues. V was clipped by 3 bases and J by 0 bases, with 12 bases between them. CDR3 bases: TGTGCCAGCAGTGAGAGTAGCCGTAGCTCCTACGAGCAGTACTTC. Translated, it gives CASSESSRSSYEQYF.

The V gene is TRBV7-9, the J gene TRBJ2-3, with 8 bases that match TRBD2. The CDR3 is 17 amino acids. The J segment lost 1 base and the V segment lost 6 bases, leaving 12 bases of the junction unmatched. From germline, CDR1 is SEHNR and CDR2 FQNEAQ (reference sequence). This CDR3 reads CASSLLATSARTDTQYF. The CDR3 DNA reads as TGTGCCAGCAGTTTACTCGCGACTAGCGCCCGCACAGATACGCAGTATTTT.

V is TRBV20-1 and J is TRBJ2-7, with 8 bases identical to TRBD1. The CDR3 extends over 13 amino acids. J was trimmed by 3 bases and V by 3 bases; bases with no gene match: 4. Germline CDR1 and CDR2: DFQATT and SNEGSKA (reference sequence). CDR3 protein: CSASGTGSYEQYF. For the CDR3, the DNA is TGCAGTGCTAGTGGGACAGGAAGCTACGAGCAGTACTTC.

The chain recombines TRBV6-1 with TRBJ2-3; D is possibly TRBD2 (6 bases). The CDR3 has 14 residues. V was clipped by 2 bases and J by 6 bases, with 12 bases between them. Germline lookup yields CDR1 MNHNS and CDR2 SASEGT. For the CDR3, the DNA is TGTGCCAGCAGTGAATTGGTTCGGGGGGATACGCAGTATTTT. The encoded protein is CASSELVRGDTQYF.

V is TRBV19 and J is TRBJ1-4, with D tentatively TRBD1 (5 bases). The CDR3 loop spans 15 amino acids. The V gene's germline CDR1 is LNHDA and CDR2 SQIVND (reference sequence). Trimming shortened V by 6 bases and J by 0 bases, and 11 bases separated the two germline ends. Here the CDR3 reads CASRILGATNEKLFF. DNA of the CDR3: TGTGCCAGTAGGATCTTAGGGGCAACTAATGAAAAACTGTTTTTT. Together with reference TRBV19 and TRBJ1-4, the CDR3 gives the full variable domain: DGGITQSPKYLFRKEGQNVTLSCEQNLNHDAMYWYRQDPGQGLRLIYYSQIVNDFQKGDIAEGYSVSREKKESFPLTVTSAQKNPTAFYLCASRILGATNEKLFFGSGTQLSVL.

V gene TRBV3-1 (or the pseudogene TRBV3-2) combines with J gene TRBJ1-5; TRBD1 agrees at 7 bases. The V gene's germline CDR1 is LGHDT and CDR2 YNNKEL (reference sequence). Trimming took 1 base from V and 5 from J; bases not matched to a gene: 8. The CDR3 is 16 amino acids. CDR3 amino acids: CASSQGGTVEHQPQHF. The CDR3 bases are TGTGCCAGCAGCCAAGGGGGGACAGTAGAACATCAGCCCCAGCATTTT.

This clone turned up a few times. The chain recombines TRBV12-3 or TRBV12-4 with TRBJ2-1; D remains ambiguous. The CDR3 runs 13 residues. V was trimmed by 8 bases and J by 5 bases, leaving 13 bases between them. The CDR3 bases are TGTGCCAGCCGAGGCGTTCAAAACAATGAGCAGTTCTTC. This codes for CASRGVQNNEQFF.

The genes are TRBV7-6 and TRBJ2-7; the match to TRBD2 covers 8 bases. The ends lost 5 bases at V and 3 bases at J; junction bases unmatched: 9. The germline V gene encodes CDR1 SGHVS and CDR2 FNYEAQ. The CDR3 contains 15 residues. DNA for the CDR3: TGTGCCAGCAGCCAGGGGAGCGGGGGAATCTACGAGCAGTACTTC. As protein: CASSQGSGGIYEQYF.

The V and J genes are TRBV19 and TRBJ2-1; TRBD1 aligns across 7 bases. This CDR3 is 14 amino acids long. J lost 7 bases, V lost 3 bases, and 6 bases had no gene match. Germline V gives CDR1 LNHDA, CDR2 SQIVND (reference sequence). Here the CDR3 reads CASSIRGRGNEQFF. CDR3 sequence (DNA): TGTGCCAGTAGTATTAGGGGGCGCGGGAATGAGCAGTTCTTC.

The chain employs TRBV27 and TRBJ2-3, with D hard to call. V dropped 3 bases and J dropped 4 bases, with 14 bases sitting between them. This CDR3 is 15 amino acids long. Germline loops: CDR1 MNHEY, CDR2 SMNVEV (reference sequence). Written as DNA, the CDR3 is TGTGCCAGCAGTTTCCCCCCGCGGATGCCAGATACGCAGTATTTT. It encodes CASSFPPRMPDTQYF.

The chain is built from TRBV11-2 and TRBJ1-4; TRBD1 aligns across 9 bases. Germline V gene sequence: CDR1 SGHAT, CDR2 FQNNGV. V shed 4 bases, J shed 13 bases, and the junction held 13 bases outside the gene matches. This CDR3 comprises 15 residues. The CDR3 protein is CASSSGQGGPGGLFF. DNA for the CDR3: TGTGCCAGCAGCTCGGGACAGGGAGGCCCGGGTGGACTGTTTTTT. Supplemented by reference TRBV11-2 and TRBJ1-4, the full variable domain reads EAGVAQSPRYKIIEKRQSVAFWCNPISGHATLYWYQQILGQGPKLLIQFQNNGVVDDSQLPKDRFSAERLKGVDSTLKIQPAKLEDSAVYLCASSSGQGGPGGLFFGSGTQLSVL.

V and J are TRBV2 and TRBJ2-7; 10 bases are a match to TRBD2. Trimming at V came to 6 bases and at J to 1 base, leaving 6 bases not matched to a gene. This CDR3 is 15 amino acids long. CDR1 is SNHLY, CDR2 FYNNEI, per germline. The CDR3 region has the DNA TGTGCCAGCAGGGATTCTAGCGGGAGTTCCTACGAGCAGTACGTC. This sequence encodes CASRDSSGSSYEQYV.

The chain carries TRBV18 and TRBJ2-3, with 10 bases identical to TRBD2. The CDR3 sequence is 17 residues long. V was clipped by 0 bases and J by 6 bases; unmatched bases: 9. The V gene's germline CDR1 is KGHSH and CDR2 LQKENI. CDR3 sequence: CASSPPDSLAGADTQYF. CDR3 in DNA: TGTGCCAGCTCACCACCGGATTCCCTAGCGGGGGCGGATACGCAGTATTTT.

Comment on this clone: This sample includes further DNA sequences coding for the same CDR3. The chain uses TRBV11-2 and TRBJ2-1; a weak D match, TRBD1 (5 bases). Trimming removed 1 base from V and 7 bases from J, with 5 bases in between. The germline V gene encodes CDR1 SGHAT and CDR2 FQNNGV. The CDR3 consists of 12 residues. The CDR3 is CASSLAGNEQFF. CDR3 in DNA: TGTGCCAGCAGCTTAGCAGGGAATGAGCAGTTCTTC.

This rearrangement joins TRBV24-1 to TRBJ1-5, with 8 bases that match TRBD1. Germline V gene data show CDR1 as KGHDR and CDR2 as SFDVKD. The CDR3 length is 20 residues. Germline trimming cut 7 bases from V and 0 bases from J; bases unmatched to any gene: 19. The CDR3 DNA follows: TGTGCCACCAGCCCCACCAGAGCGCAGGGGGCCTGTACTAGCAATCAGCCCCAGCATTTT. It specifies CATSPTRAQGACTSNQPQHF.

The rearrangement joins TRBV10-2 to TRBJ1-1; the D gene is possibly TRBD1 (5 bases). The CDR3 totals 15 residues. Trimming pared 3 bases from V and 11 bases from J, leaving 22 bases between. CDR1 is WSHSY, CDR2 SAAADI, per germline. The CDR3 DNA sequence: TGCGCCAGCAGTGACATGGACATCTTCTCATTGGGCGCTTTCTTT. Translating it yields CASSDMDIFSLGAFF.

V usage is TRBV10-2 and J usage is TRBJ1-2; D is unresolved. The germline V gene has CDR1 WSHSY and CDR2 SAAADI. Deletions cut 0 bases from V and 5 bases from J, with 10 bases between. This CDR3 region has 14 residues. CDR3 loop: CASSESAGIYGYTF. CDR3 DNA: TGCGCCAGCAGTGAGTCGGCCGGGATTTATGGCTACACCTTC.

The chain has TRBV27 and TRBJ1-6, with 9 bases lining up with TRBD1. This CDR3 is 18 amino acids long. The germline V gene encodes CDR1 MNHEY and CDR2 SMNVEV (reference sequence). The V gene end was trimmed by 3 bases and the J gene end by 8 bases; junction bases not matched to a gene: 14. The CDR3 bases are TGTGCCAGCAGTTTGAGACAACCTTCGGGACAGGGTGATTCACCCCTCCACTTT. Protein sequence: CASSLRQPSGQGDSPLHF.

This sequence joins TRBV15 and TRBJ2-1; the D gene is possibly TRBD1 (5 bases). CDR1 and CDR2 from the germline V gene are LNHNV and YYDKDF (reference sequence). With 0 bases removed from V and 1 base from J, the gap between germline ends came to 13 bases. This CDR3 is 17 amino acids long. The CDR3 loop reads CATSREKGLRSYNEQFF. The CDR3 bases are TGTGCCACCAGCAGAGAAAAGGGGCTTCGGTCCTACAATGAGCAGTTCTTC. The full variable domain, completed using reference TRBV15 and TRBJ2-1, is DAMVIQNPRYQVTQFGKPVTLSCSQTLNHNVMYWYQQKSSQAPKLLFHYYDKDFNNEADTPDNFQSRRPNTSFCFLDIRSPGLGDTAMYLCATSREKGLRSYNEQFFGPGTRLTVL.